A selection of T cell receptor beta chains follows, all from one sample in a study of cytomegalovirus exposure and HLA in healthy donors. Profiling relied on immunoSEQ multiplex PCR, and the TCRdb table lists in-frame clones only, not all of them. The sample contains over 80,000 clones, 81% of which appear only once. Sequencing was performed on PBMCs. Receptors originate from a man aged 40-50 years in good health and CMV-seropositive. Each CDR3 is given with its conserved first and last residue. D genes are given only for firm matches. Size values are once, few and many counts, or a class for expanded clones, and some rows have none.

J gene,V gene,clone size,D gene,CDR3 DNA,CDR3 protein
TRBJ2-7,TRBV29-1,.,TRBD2,TGCAGCGTTGAAGGAGCGGGGGGTTACGAGCAGTACTTC,CSVEGAGGYEQYF
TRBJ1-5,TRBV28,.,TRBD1,TGTGCCAGCAGTCCCGGACAGGCTCGGCCCCAGCATTTT,CASSPGQARPQHF
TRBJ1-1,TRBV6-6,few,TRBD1,TGTGCCAGCAGTACTTTCAGGGGGCTAAACATTGAAGCTTTCTTT,CASSTFRGLNIEAFF
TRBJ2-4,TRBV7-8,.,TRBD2,TGTGCCAGCAGCTACGGGGGGGCAGGCATTCAGTACTTC,CASSYGGAGIQYF
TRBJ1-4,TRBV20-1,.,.,TGCAGTGCGATATCGGAGGAAAAACTGTTTTTT,CSAISEEKLFF
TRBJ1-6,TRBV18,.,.,TGTGCCAGCTCCCTTGACAGAAATTCACCCCTCCACTTT,CASSLDRNSPLHF
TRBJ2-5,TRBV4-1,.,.,TGCGCCAGCAGCCAAGTGTTTAATCCCCAAGAGACCCAGTACTTC,CASSQVFNPQETQYF
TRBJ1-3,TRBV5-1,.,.,TGCGCCAGCAGCTTGGCCGGTGGTCATCGAAACACCATATATTTT,CASSLAGGHRNTIYF
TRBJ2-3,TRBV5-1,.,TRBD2,TGCGCCAGCAGCATGTCCGGGACTAGCGACGCGGATACGCAGTATTTT,CASSMSGTSDADTQYF
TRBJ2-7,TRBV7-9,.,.,TGTGCCAGCAGCCTATACTACGAGCAGTACTTC,CASSLYYEQYF
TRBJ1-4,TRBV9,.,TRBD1,TGTGCCAGCAGTCTGACAGGGGGTGATGAAAAACTGTTTTTT,CASSLTGGDEKLFF
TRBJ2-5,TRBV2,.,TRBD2,TGTGCCAGCAGGGGACTACCCCAAGAGACCCAGTACTTC,CASRGLPQETQYF
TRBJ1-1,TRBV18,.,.,TGTGCCAGCTCACCTCGGGACAACCGGCGGGCTTTCTTT,CASSPRDNRRAFF
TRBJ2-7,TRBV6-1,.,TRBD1,TGTGCCAGCTCCCACGAAGGAACAGGGGCATACGAGCAGTACTTC,CASSHEGTGAYEQYF
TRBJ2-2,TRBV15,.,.,TGTGCCACCAGCAGACCCCACTCTACCGGGGAGCTGTTTTTT,CATSRPHSTGELFF
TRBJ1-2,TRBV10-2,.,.,TGCGCCAGCAGTGAGTCTGGGGGGGGAGGAGGCTACACCTTC,CASSESGGGGGYTF
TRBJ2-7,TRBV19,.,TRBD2,TGTGCCAGTACCAAGAGGACTAGCGGTGCCTACGAGCAGTACTTC,CASTKRTSGAYEQYF
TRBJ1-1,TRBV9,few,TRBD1,TGTGCCAGCAGCGTAGCCGGACAGGGGGCTGTCTTCACTGAAGCTTTCTTT,CASSVAGQGAVFTEAFF
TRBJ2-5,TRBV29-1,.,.,TGCAGCGCCCCCGACGGGTATACCCAAGAGACCCAGTACTTC,CSAPDGYTQETQYF
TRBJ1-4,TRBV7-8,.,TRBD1,TGTGCCAGCAGCGTCCGGGACAGAACCGAAAAACTGTTTTTT,CASSVRDRTEKLFF
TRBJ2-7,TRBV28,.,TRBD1,TGTGCCAGCAGTCCGACAGGGGGTATTTACGAGCAGTACTTC,CASSPTGGIYEQYF
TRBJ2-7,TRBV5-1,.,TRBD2,TGCGCCAGCAGCTCCATTAGCGGGTCCTACGAGCAGTACTTC,CASSSISGSYEQYF
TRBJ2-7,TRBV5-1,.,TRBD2,TGCGCCAGCAAGCGGGGTAACGAGCAGTACTTC,CASKRGNEQYF
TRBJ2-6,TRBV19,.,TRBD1,TGTGCCAGTAGGAATACAGGGGGCCCTGGGGCCAACGTCCTGACTTTC,CASRNTGGPGANVLTF
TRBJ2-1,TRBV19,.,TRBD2,TGTGCCAGTAGTATATGGACTAGCGGGAACTACAATGAGCAGTTCTTC,CASSIWTSGNYNEQFF
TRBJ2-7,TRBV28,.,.,TGTGCCAGCAGTTTAGCTGGGGGCGGCACCTACGAGCAGTACTTC,CASSLAGGGTYEQYF
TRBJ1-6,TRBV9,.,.,TGTGCCAGCAGCCCGGGACACGGGAATTCACCCCTCCACTTT,CASSPGHGNSPLHF
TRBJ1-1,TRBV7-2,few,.,TGTGCCAGCAGCTTAGCGGGCAAAGCTTTCTTT,CASSLAGKAFF
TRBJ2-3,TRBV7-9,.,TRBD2,TGTGCCAGCAGCTCTCTAGCGGGAGCTGATACGCAGTATTTT,CASSSLAGADTQYF
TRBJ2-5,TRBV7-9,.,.,TGTGCCAGCGCTAGGTACACCAACCAAGAGACCCAGTACTTC,CASARYTNQETQYF
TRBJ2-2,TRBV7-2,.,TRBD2,TGTGCCAGCAGCTTAGGAGCGGGAGGCGGCACCGGGGAGCTGTTTTTT,CASSLGAGGGTGELFF
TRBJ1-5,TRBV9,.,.,TGTGCCAGCAGCGTAGCGGACAGCTATCAGCCCCAGCATTTT,CASSVADSYQPQHF
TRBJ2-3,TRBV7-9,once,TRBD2,TGTGCCAGCAGCGCGGGGAGGGTGGGCCACCGCACAGATACGCAGTATTTT,CASSAGRVGHRTDTQYF
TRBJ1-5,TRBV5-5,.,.,TGTGCCAGCAGCTATCAGGGAGGGGATCAGCCCCAGCATTTT,CASSYQGGDQPQHF
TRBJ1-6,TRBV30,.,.,TGTGCCTGGAGTGAAGGGATCCGGGGACCCCTCCACTTT,CAWSEGIRGPLHF
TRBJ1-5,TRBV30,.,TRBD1,TGTGCGGCAGGACAGGGGAAGGGCCAGCCCCAGCATTTT,CAAGQGKGQPQHF
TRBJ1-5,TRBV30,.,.,TGTGCCTGGACAGGGGATAGCAATCAGCCCCAGCATTTT,CAWTGDSNQPQHF
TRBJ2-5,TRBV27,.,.,TGTGCCAGCAGTTCTAGGGGCCAAGAGACCCAGTACTTC,CASSSRGQETQYF
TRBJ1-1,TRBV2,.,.,TGTGCCAGCAGTAGGACAGCGAACACTGAAGCTTTCTTT,CASSRTANTEAFF
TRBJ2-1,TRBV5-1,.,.,TGCGCCAGCAGCCTGACGGGTCCCTACAATGAGCAGTTCTTC,CASSLTGPYNEQFF
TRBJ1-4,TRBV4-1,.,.,TGCGCCAGCAGCCTCGGGGAAAAACTGTTTTTT,CASSLGEKLFF
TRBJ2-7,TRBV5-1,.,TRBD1,TGCGCCAGCAGTCAACCCCCCGGGACAGGGGCCTACGAGCAGTACTTC,CASSQPPGTGAYEQYF
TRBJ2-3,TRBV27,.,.,TGTGCCAGCAGTCCTTCGGATCGCGGGGGCAATACGCAGTATTTT,CASSPSDRGGNTQYF
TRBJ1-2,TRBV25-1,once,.,TGTGCCAGCAGTGAATCAGGATACTATGGCTACACCTTC,CASSESGYYGYTF
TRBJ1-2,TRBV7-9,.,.,TGTGCCAGCAGCTTGGCAGCTAACTATGGCTACACCTTC,CASSLAANYGYTF
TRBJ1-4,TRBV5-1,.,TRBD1,TGCGCCAGCAGCCCCGACAGGGGGACTGAAAAACTGTTTTTT,CASSPDRGTEKLFF
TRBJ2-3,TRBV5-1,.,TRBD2,TGCGCCAGCAGCGGTAGCGGGAGCGCAGATACGCAGTATTTT,CASSGSGSADTQYF
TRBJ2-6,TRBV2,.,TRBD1,TGTGCCAGCAGCGACAGGGCCTCCTTCTCTGGGGCCAACGTCCTGACTTTC,CASSDRASFSGANVLTF